This TCR beta chain came from a study of blood T cell repertoires in COVID-19. On the study more broadly: T cells, B-cell-depleted T cells, or PBMCs supplied cDNA or gDNA.

This table comes from immunoSEQ multiplex PCR, and its TCRdb copy is limited to in-frame clones, with some not included. The table shows roughly 400,000 clones, with approximately 91% occurring only once. Germline assignment: CDR1 MDHEN and CDR2 SYDVKM. The V end lost 6 bases, the J end lost 2 bases, and 12 bases lay between the germline ends. This CDR3 has 14 residues. The V call is TRBV28, the J call TRBJ2-3, with a possible D match to TRBD1 (5 bases). The source material was PBMCs or T cells enriched from blood (not recorded which). This TCR was sampled from a woman between 18 and 30 years old who had been exposed to COVID-19. CDR3 loop: CASSGPRVTDTQYF. The DNA of the CDR3 is TGTGCCAGCAGCGGTCCCAGGGTCACAGATACGCAGTATTTT.